This T cell receptor (beta chain) derives from a study of blood T cell repertoires in COVID-19 (dated by TCRdb to the early 2020s). At the level of the whole study: Collaborator samples came from the United States, Italy and Spain and covered acute and convalescent phases of COVID-19. HLA class I and class II types, where available, came from metadata supplied by the sample provider rather than from assay-based typing. The material from the prospective study consisted of cDNA or gDNA derived from T cells, B-cell-depleted T cells, or PBMCs. Deeply sampled blood TCRbeta repertoires from subjects exposed to, actively infected with, or recovered from COVID-19 were included in the dataset. A de-identified subject ID, COVID-19 status, age in years and sex were almost always included in the sample metadata. The samples were drawn from two sources: the first 160 participants of the ongoing ImmuneRACE study, and approximately 1,300 subjects contributed by 6 global collaborators. The repertoires were made available in a free public database intended to serve as a resource for research on the immune response to SARS-CoV-2.

Collaborating institutions collected whole blood in K2EDTA tubes following their own protocols. For TCRbeta analysis, collaborator samples were shipped as frozen whole blood, as isolated PBMCs, or as DNA extracted from either sample type. Study-wide conclusions, independent of this receptor: Clinical and demographic metadata were provided uncurated, with the amount varying by source and participant.

Concerning this clone itself: The antigen this receptor binds is unknown. No per-base quality is available; no much larger clone lies one base away.

CDR1 and CDR2 are drawn from the germline V gene: SGHNT, YENEEA. Its CDR3 holds 14 amino acids, cysteine through phenylalanine. CDR3 DNA only is kept here, 42 bases in frame from base 1. V loses 6 bases at its end and J loses 7 bases; junction bases beyond the gene matches: 6. TCRbeta CDR3 regions were amplified from genomic DNA using the immunoSEQ Assay, a bias-controlled multiplex PCR. In the paper's pipeline: Within the assay, amplification of reference gene primers was used to estimate how many nucleated cells each sample contained. To quantify the absolute abundance of each unique TCRbeta CDR3 rearrangement, sequence reads were collapsed and filtered. For each sample, productive Simpson clonality was calculated as the square root of Simpson's diversity index over productive rearrangements. In its TCRdb copy, this immuneACCESS table keeps in-frame sequences only and misses some clones. Where compared with another copy, unresolved V genes explain less than half of these, and the others have no known cause. V, J and clone size derive from that table, while D and trimming were established from the DNA sequence. A total of approximately 69,000 clones appear in this sample, roughly 80% of them only once. The top ten hold roughly a fifth of the sample.

The receptor comes from a man between 60 and 75 years old with acute or convalescent COVID-19. Input material: peripheral blood. In this chain, TRBV11-3 is recombined with TRBJ1-6, with 7 junctional bases fitting TRBD1. The CDR3 reads CASSLQGDNSPLHF. At the DNA level, the sequence is TGTGCCAGCAGTTTGCAGGGGGACAATTCACCCCTCCACTTT. The full variable domain, completed from the reference TRBV11-3 and TRBJ1-6 proteins outside the CDR3, reads EAGVVQSPRYKIIEKKQPVAFWCNPISGHNTLYWYLQNLGQGPELLIRYENEEAVDDSQLPKDRFSAERLKGVDSTLKIQPAELGDSAVYLCASSLQGDNSPLHFGNGTRLTVT.